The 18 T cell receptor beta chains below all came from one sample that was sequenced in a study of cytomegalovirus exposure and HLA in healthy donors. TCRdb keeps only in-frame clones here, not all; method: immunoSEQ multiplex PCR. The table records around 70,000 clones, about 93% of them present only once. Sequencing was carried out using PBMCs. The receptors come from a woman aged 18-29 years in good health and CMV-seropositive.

CDR3 DNA: TGTGCCTGGAGCATGGACTATTACAATGAGCAGTTCTTC. Protein product: CAWSMDYYNEQFF. The chain is built from TRBV30 and TRBJ2-1, with D perhaps matching TRBD2 (6 bases). Germline values: CDR1 GTSNPN, CDR2 SVGIG (reference sequence). Trimming stripped 3 bases from V and 4 bases from J, with 10 bases between. CDR3 length: 13 amino acids.

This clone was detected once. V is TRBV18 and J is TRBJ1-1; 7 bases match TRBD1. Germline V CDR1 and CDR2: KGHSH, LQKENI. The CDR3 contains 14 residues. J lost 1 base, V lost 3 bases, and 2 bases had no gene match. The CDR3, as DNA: TGTGCCAGCTCACCGACAGGGACGAACACTGAAGCTTTCTTT. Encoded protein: CASSPTGTNTEAFF. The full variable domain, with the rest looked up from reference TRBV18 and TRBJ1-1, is NAGVMQNPRHLVRRRGQEARLRCSPMKGHSHVYWYRQLPEEGLKFMVYLQKENIIDESGMPKERFSAEFPKEGPSILRIQQVVRGDSAAYFCASSPTGTNTEAFFGQGTRLTVV.

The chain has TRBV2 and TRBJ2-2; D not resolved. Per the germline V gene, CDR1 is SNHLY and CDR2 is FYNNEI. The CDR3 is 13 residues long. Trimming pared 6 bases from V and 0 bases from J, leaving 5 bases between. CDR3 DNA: TGTGCCAGCAGCCCTACGAACACCGGGGAGCTGTTTTTT. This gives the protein CASSPTNTGELFF. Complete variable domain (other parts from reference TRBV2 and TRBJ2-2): EPEVTQTPSHQVTQMGQEVILRCVPISNHLYFYWYRQILGQKVEFLVSFYNNEISEKSEIFDDQFSVERPDGSNFTLKIRSTKLEDSAMYFCASSPTNTGELFFGEGSRLTVL.

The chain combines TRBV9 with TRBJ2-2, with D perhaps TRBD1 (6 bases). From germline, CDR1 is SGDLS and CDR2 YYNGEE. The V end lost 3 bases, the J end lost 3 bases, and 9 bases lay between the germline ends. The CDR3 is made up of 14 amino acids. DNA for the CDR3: TGTGCCAGCAGCGGGGGGCCGGACACCGGGGAGCTGTTTTTT. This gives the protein CASSGGPDTGELFF.

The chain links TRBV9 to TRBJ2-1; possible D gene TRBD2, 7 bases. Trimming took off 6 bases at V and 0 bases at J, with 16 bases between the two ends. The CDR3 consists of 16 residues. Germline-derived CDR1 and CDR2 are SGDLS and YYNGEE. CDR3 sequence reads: CASTPGGPSSYNEQFF. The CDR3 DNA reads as TGTGCCAGCACGCCCGGGGGGCCCAGCTCCTACAATGAGCAGTTCTTC.

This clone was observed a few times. CDR3 region: CASRDRGYLNTIYF. The DNA of the CDR3 is TGTGCCAGCAGGGACAGGGGGTATCTAAACACCATATATTTT. The rearrangement uses TRBV2 and TRBJ1-3; 10 bases line up with TRBD1. From germline, CDR1 is SNHLY and CDR2 FYNNEI. Unmatched junction bases numbered 5, after V lost 6 bases and J lost 6 bases. The length of the CDR3 is 14 residues.

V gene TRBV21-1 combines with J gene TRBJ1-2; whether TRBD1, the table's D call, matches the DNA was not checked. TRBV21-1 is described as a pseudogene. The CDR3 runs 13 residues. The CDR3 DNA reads TGTGCCAGCAGCAAAGGACAGGGGGATGGCTACACCTTC. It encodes CASSKGQGDGYTF.

In nucleotides, the CDR3 is TGTGCCTGGGGGGGGGACCGCTACACCTTC. As protein: CAWGGDRYTF. This rearrangement joins TRBV30 to TRBJ1-2; possible D gene TRBD1, 5 bases. This CDR3 region has 10 residues. V was pared by 5 bases and J by 9 bases, with 10 bases between. Germline CDR1 GTSNPN, CDR2 SVGIG (reference sequence).

CDR3 residues: CASSMSGAGEQYF. The CDR3, as DNA: TGTGCCAGTAGTATGTCAGGGGCGGGCGAGCAGTACTTC. The gene calls are TRBV19 and TRBJ2-7; possible D gene TRBD1, 6 bases. V was shortened by 3 bases and J by 6 bases, with 12 bases between the two germline ends. The CDR3 is made up of 13 amino acids. Germline CDR1 LNHDA, CDR2 SQIVND (reference sequence).

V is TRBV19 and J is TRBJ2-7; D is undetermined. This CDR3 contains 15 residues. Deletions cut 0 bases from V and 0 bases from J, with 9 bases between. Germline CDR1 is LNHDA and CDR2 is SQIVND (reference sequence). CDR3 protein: CASSIDGQASYEQYF. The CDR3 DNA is TGTGCCAGTAGTATAGATGGGCAGGCCTCCTACGAGCAGTACTTC.

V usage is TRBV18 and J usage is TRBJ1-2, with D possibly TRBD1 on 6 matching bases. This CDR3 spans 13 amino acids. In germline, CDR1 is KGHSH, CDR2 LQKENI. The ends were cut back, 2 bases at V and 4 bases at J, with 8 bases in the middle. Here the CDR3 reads CASSPRTAYGYTF. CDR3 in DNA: TGTGCCAGCTCACCAAGGACAGCCTATGGCTACACCTTC.

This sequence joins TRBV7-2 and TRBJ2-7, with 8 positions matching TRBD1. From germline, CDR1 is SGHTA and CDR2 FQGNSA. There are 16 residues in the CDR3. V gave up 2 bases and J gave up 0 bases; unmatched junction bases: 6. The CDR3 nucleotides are TGTGCCAGCAGCTTATTTGGACAGGGAACCTCCTACGAGCAGTACTTC. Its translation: CASSLFGQGTSYEQYF.

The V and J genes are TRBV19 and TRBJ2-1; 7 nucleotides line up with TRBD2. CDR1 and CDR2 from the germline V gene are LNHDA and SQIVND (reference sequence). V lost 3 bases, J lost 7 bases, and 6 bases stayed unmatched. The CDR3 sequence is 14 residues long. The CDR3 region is CASSIGGTHNEQFF. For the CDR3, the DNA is TGTGCCAGTAGTATCGGGGGGACTCATAATGAGCAGTTCTTC.

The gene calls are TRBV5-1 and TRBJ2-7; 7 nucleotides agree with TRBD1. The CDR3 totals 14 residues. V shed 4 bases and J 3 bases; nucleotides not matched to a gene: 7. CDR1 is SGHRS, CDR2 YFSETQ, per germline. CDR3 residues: CASSTGQELYEQYF. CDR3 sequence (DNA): TGCGCCAGCAGCACAGGACAGGAACTCTACGAGCAGTACTTC.

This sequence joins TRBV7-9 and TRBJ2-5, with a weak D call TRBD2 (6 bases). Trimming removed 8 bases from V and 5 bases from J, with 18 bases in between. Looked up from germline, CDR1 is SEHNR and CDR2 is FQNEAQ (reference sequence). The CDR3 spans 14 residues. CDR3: CASANRGGGETQYF. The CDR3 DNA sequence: TGTGCCAGCGCGAATCGGGGCGGAGGGGAGACCCAGTACTTC.

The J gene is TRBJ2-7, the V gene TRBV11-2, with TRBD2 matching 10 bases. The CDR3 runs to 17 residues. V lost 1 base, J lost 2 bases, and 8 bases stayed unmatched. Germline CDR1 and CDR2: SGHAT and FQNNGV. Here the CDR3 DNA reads TGTGCCAGCAGCTTAGCCCGGGCTAGCGGGAGAGCCTACGAGCAGTACTTC. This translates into CASSLARASGRAYEQYF.

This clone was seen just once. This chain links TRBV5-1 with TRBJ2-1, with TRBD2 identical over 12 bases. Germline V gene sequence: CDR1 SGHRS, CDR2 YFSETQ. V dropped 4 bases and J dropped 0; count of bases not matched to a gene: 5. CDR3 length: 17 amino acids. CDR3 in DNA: TGCGCCAGCAGCGCCGGACTAGCGGGGAACTCCTACAATGAGCAGTTCTTC. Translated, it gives CASSAGLAGNSYNEQFF. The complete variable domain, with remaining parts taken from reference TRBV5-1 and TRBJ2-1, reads KAGVTQTPRYLIKTRGQQVTLSCSPISGHRSVSWYQQTPGQGLQFLFEYFSETQRNKGNFPGRFSGRQFSNSRSEMNVSTLELGDSALYLCASSAGLAGNSYNEQFFGPGTRLTVL.

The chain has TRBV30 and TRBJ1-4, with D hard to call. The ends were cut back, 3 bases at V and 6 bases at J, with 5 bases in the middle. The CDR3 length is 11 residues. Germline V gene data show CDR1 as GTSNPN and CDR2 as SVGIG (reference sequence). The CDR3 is CAWSFDEKLFF. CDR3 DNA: TGTGCCTGGAGCTTCGATGAAAAACTGTTTTTT.